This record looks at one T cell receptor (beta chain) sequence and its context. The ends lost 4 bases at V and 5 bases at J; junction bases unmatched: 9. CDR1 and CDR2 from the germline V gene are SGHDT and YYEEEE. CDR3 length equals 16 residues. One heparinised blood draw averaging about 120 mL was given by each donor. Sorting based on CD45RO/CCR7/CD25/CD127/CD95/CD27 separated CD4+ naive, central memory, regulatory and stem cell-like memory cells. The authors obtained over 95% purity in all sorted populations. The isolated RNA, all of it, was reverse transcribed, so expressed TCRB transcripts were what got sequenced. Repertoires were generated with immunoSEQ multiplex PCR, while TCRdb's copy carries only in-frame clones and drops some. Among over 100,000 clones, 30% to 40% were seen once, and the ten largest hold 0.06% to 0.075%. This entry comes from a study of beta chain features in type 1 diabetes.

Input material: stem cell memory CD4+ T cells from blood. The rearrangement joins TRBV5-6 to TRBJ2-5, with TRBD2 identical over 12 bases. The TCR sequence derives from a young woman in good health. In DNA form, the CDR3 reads TGTGCCAGCAGCATCGGACTAGCGGGAAGGGGGGAGACCCAGTACTTC. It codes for CASSIGLAGRGETQYF. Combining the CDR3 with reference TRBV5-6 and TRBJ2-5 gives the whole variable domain DAGVTQSPTHLIKTRGQQVTLRCSPKSGHDTVSWYQQALGQGPQFIFQYYEEEERQRGNFPDRFSGHQFPNYSSELNVNALLLGDSALYLCASSIGLAGRGETQYFGPGTRLLVL.